This entry is about one TCR beta chain. The clone's antigen remains unknown. Per-base qualities were not stored, and no clone one base away is much larger. V is shortened by 7 bases, J by 7 bases, and the region joining them spans 14 bases. The CDR3 covers 13 residues, taking in both the cysteine and the phenylalanine. Of all the DNA, just the CDR3 is kept, 39 bases in frame from base 1. What the treatment or condition label conveys for this sample: around 19 received Ad26.COV2.S at low or high dose, single or two shots; 5 received placebo; per-sample allocation not given. For vaccine and placebo recipients, the sequenced repertoires came from samples collected on day 63 after the first injection. Cohort 1b enrolled roughly 25 adults aged 18-55 years at a single site in Boston, USA, between 29 July and 7 August 2020. Ad26.COV2.S consisted of a replication-incompetent adenovirus type 26 vector by which a prefusion-stabilized SARS-CoV-2 spike protein from the original Wuhan strain was expressed.

The immunoSEQ Assay was used to sequence TCRbeta CDR3 regions. After extraction, genomic DNA underwent amplification by bias-controlled multiplex PCR, followed by high-throughput sequencing. Turning to the authors' computational methods: To quantify the absolute abundance of every unique TCRbeta CDR3 region, sequences were collapsed and filtered. T cell fraction was estimated by normalization of TCRbeta template counts to usable DNA, with usable DNA being measured through amplification of reference genes present in all nucleated cells. Repertoire TCRs were annotated as SARS-CoV-2-specific by exact matching of V gene, CDR3 amino acid sequence and J gene to a known reactive TCR set. MIRA supplied the reference SARS-CoV-2 TCR set, which was filtered for enrichment in COVID-19-positive ImmuneCODE repertoires so that public or cross-reactive TCRs were removed. Based on the MIRA antigens, annotated TCRs were further analysed at the level of specific ORF or position within ORF. Breadth was defined as annotated unique rearrangements over total unique productive rearrangements; depth was the summed frequency of those rearrangements. TCR breadth was compared between groups using two-sided Wilcoxon rank-sum tests. Imported from immuneACCESS, the table was reduced by TCRdb to in-frame sequences with V and J called. These copies leave out some clones; in studies compared against another copy, an unresolved V gene accounts for under half, and the cause of the remainder is not known. The V and J calls and clone size are taken from that table; D and trimming were inferred from the DNA. Across this sample there are about 680,000 clones, with roughly 90% seen only once. About 1.5% of the sample rests with the top ten.

The data stem from a study of Ad26.COV2.S vaccination and SARS-CoV-2 variants (dated by TCRdb to about 2021). About the full investigation: Donors in the vaccine arm were drawn from COV1001, a multicentre, randomized, double-blind, placebo-controlled phase I-IIa trial testing Ad26.COV2.S in healthy adults. Participants in the trial were split at random into five groups of five each, receiving low-dose or high-dose Ad26.COV2.S once or twice, or else placebo on both occasions. Investigators did not know the trial group allocation while performing experiments and assessing outcomes. A total of 32 samples were included in the TCR-sequenced set, comprising 19 Ad26.COV2.S vaccine recipients, 5 placebo recipients and 8 SARS-CoV-2 convalescent individuals. Ad26.COV2.S was administered intramuscularly at 5 x 10^10 or 1 x 10^11 viral particles, either as a single shot or as two shots given 56 days apart. TCRbeta repertoire sequencing served as the tool for gauging how specific and how broad the SARS-CoV-2-reactive T cell receptors were following Ad26.COV2.S vaccination.

What the work shows at the level of the full study, not this receptor alone: Higher spike-specific TCR breadth was observed in Ad26.COV2.S recipients than in placebo recipients (P = 0.0014). Comparable non-spike TCR breadth was observed between vaccine and placebo recipients, consistent with only spike being contained in the vaccine. Substantial breadth of spike-specific CD8+ and CD4+ T cell responses was reported after vaccination. Comparing responses between vaccine doses or regimens was not something the study was powered to do. It was noted by the authors that total T cell responses may have been underestimated by the TCR breadth and depth analyses.

The rearrangement combines TRBV12-3 or TRBV12-4 with TRBJ2-1; TRBD2 could be the D gene, as 6 bases match. Sequenced here: peripheral blood, sampled in a trial of Ad26.COV2.S vaccine versus placebo. This TCR came from a person aged 18-65 years who received the Ad26.COV2.S COVID-19 vaccine or a placebo. DNA sequence: TGTGCCAGCACCGCTCGGGGGAGGAATGAGCAGTTCTTC. The resulting protein is CASTARGRNEQFF.